These 27 T cell receptor beta chains share one sample of origin, sequenced in a study of blood T cell repertoires in COVID-19 (dated by TCRdb to the early 2020s). The method was the immunoSEQ multiplex PCR assay. TCRdb holds this immuneACCESS table with in-frame rearrangements only. Some clones are missing; in checked studies, unresolved V genes explain under half, and the rest has no known cause. The sample table records over 200,000 clones; 87% of these occur just once. The ten top clones hold more than 10% of the sample. The sequencing sample was made of peripheral blood. These receptors originate from a woman in her late teens or twenties who had recovered from COVID-19.

This rearrangement joins TRBV15 to TRBJ2-4; no clear D. Germline assignment: CDR1 LNHNV and CDR2 YYDKDF (reference sequence). V was pared by 0 bases and J by 1 base, with 7 bases between. The CDR3 has 15 residues. As DNA, the CDR3 is TGTGCCACCAGCAGAGAGGTCCAGGCCAAAAACATTCAGTACTTC. Translation gives CATSREVQAKNIQYF.

The genes are TRBV24-1 and TRBJ2-1; the match to TRBD1 covers 7 bases. The CDR3 is 16 residues long. After removal of 4 bases from V and 3 bases from J, the junction contained 8 bases not matched to a gene. CDR1 is KGHDR and CDR2 is SFDVKD in the germline V gene. In DNA form, the CDR3 reads TGTGCCACCAGTGAGGTTTGGGACAGAGTCTACAATGAGCAGTTCTTC. Translation gives CATSEVWDRVYNEQFF.

V is TRBV5-5 and J is TRBJ2-2; 10 bases align to TRBD1. Trimming cost V 4 bases and J 2 bases; bases outside gene matches: 8. The CDR3 has 17 residues. Germline CDR1 SGHKS, CDR2 YYEKEE (reference sequence). The CDR3: CASSPPGQGGNTGELFF. The CDR3 DNA follows: TGTGCCAGCAGCCCCCCAGGACAGGGGGGTAACACCGGGGAGCTGTTTTTT.

This clone was seen a handful of times. V is TRBV4-1 and J is TRBJ2-6; 10 positions agree with TRBD1. Germline V gene lookup returns CDR1 MGHRA and CDR2 YSYEKL. The CDR3 length is 19 residues. The trim removed 4 bases at V and 6 bases at J, leaving 15 bases unmatched. The DNA of the CDR3 is TGCGCCAGCAGCCCTACCAGACAGGGGGCAATTCGTAAGGCCAACGTCCTGACTTTC. This gives the protein CASSPTRQGAIRKANVLTF.

This clone came up a few times. The V gene is TRBV9, the J gene TRBJ2-7, with a tentative D call TRBD2 (6 bases). This CDR3 is built from 15 residues. The V gene's germline CDR1 is SGDLS and CDR2 YYNGEE. V shed 0 bases and J shed 3 bases, with 13 bases lying between them. The CDR3 reads CASSVGSGEIYEQYF. The CDR3 DNA reads as TGTGCCAGCAGCGTAGGTAGCGGAGAGATCTACGAGCAGTACTTC.

This clone has a count of ten or more. The rearrangement joins TRBV7-3 to TRBJ2-2, with TRBD2 matching 12 bases. The junction had 6 bases not matched to a gene; V was cut back by 5 bases and J by 5 bases. The V gene's germline CDR1 is SGHTA and CDR2 FQGTGA. The CDR3 spans 16 residues. CDR3 residues: CASSPRLAGDTGELFF. The CDR3 nucleotides read TGTGCCAGCAGCCCCAGACTAGCGGGAGATACCGGGGAGCTGTTTTTT.

V and J are TRBV25-1 and TRBJ2-1, with D possibly being TRBD2 (6 bases). Germline V gene lookup returns CDR1 MGHDK and CDR2 SYGVNS. This CDR3 comprises 17 residues. Deletions cut 0 bases from V and 8 bases from J, with 20 bases between. In DNA, the CDR3 is TGTGCCAGCAGTGAATACGTTAGCGGAAATACTGGATATGAGCAGTTCTTC. It specifies CASSEYVSGNTGYEQFF.

The chain combines TRBV5-1 with TRBJ1-1; 9 bases fit TRBD1. The CDR3 contains 16 residues. Trimming removed 0 bases from V and 5 bases from J; junction bases left unmatched: 8. Germline V lookup: CDR1 SGHRS, CDR2 YFSETQ. This chain's CDR3 is CASSLGTGVFRTEAFF. In DNA form, the CDR3 reads TGCGCCAGCAGCTTGGGGACAGGGGTTTTTCGGACTGAAGCTTTCTTT.

The chain uses TRBV11-3 and TRBJ2-1; 10 bases map to TRBD2. V was pared by 1 base and J by 8 bases, with 5 bases of the junction left unmatched. This CDR3 spans 15 amino acids. Germline loops: CDR1 SGHNT, CDR2 YENEEA. The CDR3 protein is CASSLGAGGPDEQFF. The CDR3 DNA reads TGTGCCAGCAGCTTAGGAGCGGGAGGGCCAGATGAGCAGTTCTTC.

V usage is TRBV13 and J usage is TRBJ2-1; 11 bases match TRBD2. The CDR3 extends over 15 amino acids. The germline V gene encodes CDR1 PRHDT and CDR2 FYEKMQ (reference sequence). Trimming took 5 bases from V and 7 from J; bases not matched to a gene: 7. DNA of the CDR3: TGTGCCAGCAGCATTAGCGGGAGGGTTGATAATGAGCAGTTCTTC. Protein product: CASSISGRVDNEQFF.

The chain employs TRBV13 and TRBJ1-1; D possibly corresponds to TRBD1 (6 bases). This CDR3 contains 12 residues. CDR1 and CDR2 (germline): PRHDT, FYEKMQ (reference sequence). V shed 5 bases and J shed 8 bases, with 12 bases lying between them. CDR3 bases: TGTGCCAGCAGCCTGGGGGGGGGCGAAGCTTTCTTT. Its translation is CASSLGGGEAFF.

The rearrangement joins TRBV29-1 to TRBJ2-7, with 8 nucleotides matching TRBD1. With 2 bases clipped from V and 7 bases from J, the junction kept 10 bases outside the gene matches. This CDR3 contains 14 residues. Germline V gene lookup returns CDR1 SQVTM and CDR2 ANQGSEA. As DNA, the CDR3 is TGCAGCGTTGAATCAGGGGGCAGCCTTTTGGAGCAGTACTTC. Protein product: CSVESGGSLLEQYF.

J is TRBJ2-7 and V is TRBV7-2; D is possibly TRBD1 (5 bases). Germline V lookup: CDR1 SGHTA, CDR2 FQGNSA. Between the trimmed V and J ends, which lost 1 base and 6 bases, there was a span of 13 bases. The CDR3 sequence is 14 residues long. CDR3 nucleotide sequence: TGTGCCAGCAGCTTAGAACAGGCCCCCAGCGAGCAGTACTTC. This translates into CASSLEQAPSEQYF.

A few counts support this clone. This chain joins TRBV6-6 and TRBJ2-7; D may be TRBD1 (6 bases). The germline V gene has CDR1 MNHNY and CDR2 SVGAGI (reference sequence). V lost 5 bases and J lost 3, with 17 bases in between. This CDR3 region has 15 residues. The CDR3 nucleotides read TGTGCCAGCAGTGATACAGGGACCAGGGGCTACGAGCAGTACTTC. Protein: CASSDTGTRGYEQYF.

The chain employs TRBV18 and TRBJ1-6; 9 positions agree with TRBD1. The ends lost 4 bases at V and 8 bases at J; junction bases unmatched: 6. Germline CDR1 reads KGHSH; CDR2 reads LQKENI. The CDR3 sequence is 15 residues long. The CDR3 region has the DNA TGTGCCAGCTCACTGACGGGACAGGGCGATTCACCCCTCCACTTT. This encodes CASSLTGQGDSPLHF. Together with reference TRBV18 and TRBJ1-6, the CDR3 gives the full variable domain: NAGVMQNPRHLVRRRGQEARLRCSPMKGHSHVYWYRQLPEEGLKFMVYLQKENIIDESGMPKERFSAEFPKEGPSILRIQQVVRGDSAAYFCASSLTGQGDSPLHFGNGTRLTVT.

The J gene is TRBJ1-1, the V gene TRBV4-3; D gene ambiguous. The CDR3 spans 15 residues. Germline V gene sequence: CDR1 LGHNA, CDR2 YSLEER. With 0 bases removed from V and 2 bases from J, the gap between germline ends came to 10 bases. The CDR3 region has the DNA TGCGCCAGCAGCCAAGATGTCCAGATAAACACTGAAGCTTTCTTT. Translation: CASSQDVQINTEAFF.

V gene TRBV6-6 combines with J gene TRBJ2-7; D is ambiguous. CDR1 and CDR2 from the germline V gene are MNHNY and SVGAGI (reference sequence). Trimming took off 4 bases at V and 0 bases at J, with 13 bases between the two ends. The CDR3 extends over 15 amino acids. The CDR3 sequence is CASSSEQQFSYEQYF. The CDR3 DNA reads TGTGCCAGCAGTTCTGAACAGCAATTCTCCTACGAGCAGTACTTC.

This chain joins TRBV19 and TRBJ2-1; 7 positions match TRBD2. Germline-derived CDR1 and CDR2 are LNHDA and SQIVND (reference sequence). There are 18 residues in the CDR3. J lost 2 bases, V lost 3 bases, and 13 bases had no gene match. CDR3 amino acids: CASSIVLAASRAYNEQFF. For the CDR3, the DNA is TGTGCCAGTAGTATTGTCCTAGCGGCTAGTCGGGCCTACAATGAGCAGTTCTTC. The full variable domain, completed using reference TRBV19 and TRBJ2-1, is DGGITQSPKYLFRKEGQNVTLSCEQNLNHDAMYWYRQDPGQGLRLIYYSQIVNDFQKGDIAEGYSVSREKKESFPLTVTSAQKNPTAFYLCASSIVLAASRAYNEQFFGPGTRLTVL.

V usage is TRBV5-4 and J usage is TRBJ2-7; a weak D match, TRBD1 (5 bases). Germline V gene sequence: CDR1 SGHNT, CDR2 YYREEE (reference sequence). V lost 0 bases and J lost 1, with 11 bases in between. This CDR3 comprises 15 residues. The CDR3 nucleotides are TGTGCCAGCAGCTTGGAGCAGGGTAGGTCCTACGAGCAGTACTTC. Its protein is CASSLEQGRSYEQYF.

The chain carries TRBV30 and TRBJ1-1, with D unresolved. CDR3 length: 13 amino acids. Germline V CDR1 and CDR2: GTSNPN, SVGIG (reference sequence). The chain's CDR3 is CGGSLGVNTEAFF. The CDR3 nucleotides read TGTGGCGGGTCCCTCGGGGTGAACACTGAAGCTTTCTTT.

The V gene is TRBV4-1, the J gene TRBJ2-7; 10 nucleotides line up with TRBD2. Germline V gives CDR1 MGHRA, CDR2 YSYEKL. V gave up 1 base and J gave up 5 bases; unmatched junction bases: 8. CDR3 length: 16 amino acids. CDR3 DNA: TGCGCCAGCAGCCAAGGTCTAGCGGGAGCCTTGGACGAGCAGTACTTC. It translates to CASSQGLAGALDEQYF.

The chain couples TRBV2 to TRBJ1-2, with 7 positions matching TRBD1. Germline CDR1 and CDR2: SNHLY and FYNNEI. The CDR3 contains 15 residues. Trimming removed 4 bases from V and 1 base from J; junction bases left unmatched: 6. CDR3 protein: CASSGDRRFNYGYTF. The CDR3 nucleotides are TGTGCCAGCAGTGGGGACAGAAGATTTAACTATGGCTACACCTTC.

The genes are TRBV3-1 (or the pseudogene TRBV3-2) and TRBJ1-2; D unresolved. V was trimmed by 0 bases and J by 5 bases, leaving 10 bases between them. The CDR3 is made up of 14 amino acids. Germline CDR1 reads LGHDT; CDR2 reads YNNKEL (reference sequence). The CDR3 DNA is TGTGCCAGCAGCCAAGATTCGGGAGCGTATGGCTACACCTTC. It is translated as CASSQDSGAYGYTF.

The chain has TRBV4-1 and TRBJ1-5; possible D gene TRBD1, 5 bases. Germline V CDR1 and CDR2: MGHRA, YSYEKL. This CDR3 is 15 amino acids long. Trimming stripped 4 bases from V and 4 bases from J, with 14 bases between. The CDR3 spells CASSLQGLLNQPQHF. The CDR3 DNA sequence: TGCGCCAGCAGCCTCCAGGGCCTCCTTAATCAGCCCCAGCATTTT.

The chain joins TRBV30 to TRBJ1-2; D ambiguous. Germline values: CDR1 GTSNPN, CDR2 SVGIG (reference sequence). This CDR3 region has 15 residues. The V end lost 1 base, the J end lost 8 bases, and 20 bases lay between the germline ends. CDR3 amino acids: CAWSAGHPGDWGYTF. CDR3 coding DNA: TGTGCCTGGAGTGCTGGGCACCCCGGGGATTGGGGCTACACCTTC.

CDR3 amino acids: CAWSTDLNYGYTF. For the CDR3, the DNA is TGTGCCTGGAGTACTGACTTGAACTATGGCTACACCTTC. V usage is TRBV30 and J usage is TRBJ1-2, with unresolved D. The germline CDR1 and CDR2 sequences are GTSNPN and SVGIG (reference sequence). This CDR3 is built from 13 residues. Trimming left V 2 bases short and J 2 bases short, with 9 bases between.

The rearrangement joins TRBV7-2 to TRBJ1-5, with 7 positions matching TRBD1. The CDR3 has 15 residues. V lost 2 bases and J lost 2; bases outside the gene matches: 3. Germline V gene data show CDR1 as SGHTA and CDR2 as FQGNSA. The CDR3 sequence: CASSLRGHGNQPQHF. The CDR3 DNA is TGTGCCAGCAGCTTAAGGGGGCACGGCAATCAGCCCCAGCATTTT.